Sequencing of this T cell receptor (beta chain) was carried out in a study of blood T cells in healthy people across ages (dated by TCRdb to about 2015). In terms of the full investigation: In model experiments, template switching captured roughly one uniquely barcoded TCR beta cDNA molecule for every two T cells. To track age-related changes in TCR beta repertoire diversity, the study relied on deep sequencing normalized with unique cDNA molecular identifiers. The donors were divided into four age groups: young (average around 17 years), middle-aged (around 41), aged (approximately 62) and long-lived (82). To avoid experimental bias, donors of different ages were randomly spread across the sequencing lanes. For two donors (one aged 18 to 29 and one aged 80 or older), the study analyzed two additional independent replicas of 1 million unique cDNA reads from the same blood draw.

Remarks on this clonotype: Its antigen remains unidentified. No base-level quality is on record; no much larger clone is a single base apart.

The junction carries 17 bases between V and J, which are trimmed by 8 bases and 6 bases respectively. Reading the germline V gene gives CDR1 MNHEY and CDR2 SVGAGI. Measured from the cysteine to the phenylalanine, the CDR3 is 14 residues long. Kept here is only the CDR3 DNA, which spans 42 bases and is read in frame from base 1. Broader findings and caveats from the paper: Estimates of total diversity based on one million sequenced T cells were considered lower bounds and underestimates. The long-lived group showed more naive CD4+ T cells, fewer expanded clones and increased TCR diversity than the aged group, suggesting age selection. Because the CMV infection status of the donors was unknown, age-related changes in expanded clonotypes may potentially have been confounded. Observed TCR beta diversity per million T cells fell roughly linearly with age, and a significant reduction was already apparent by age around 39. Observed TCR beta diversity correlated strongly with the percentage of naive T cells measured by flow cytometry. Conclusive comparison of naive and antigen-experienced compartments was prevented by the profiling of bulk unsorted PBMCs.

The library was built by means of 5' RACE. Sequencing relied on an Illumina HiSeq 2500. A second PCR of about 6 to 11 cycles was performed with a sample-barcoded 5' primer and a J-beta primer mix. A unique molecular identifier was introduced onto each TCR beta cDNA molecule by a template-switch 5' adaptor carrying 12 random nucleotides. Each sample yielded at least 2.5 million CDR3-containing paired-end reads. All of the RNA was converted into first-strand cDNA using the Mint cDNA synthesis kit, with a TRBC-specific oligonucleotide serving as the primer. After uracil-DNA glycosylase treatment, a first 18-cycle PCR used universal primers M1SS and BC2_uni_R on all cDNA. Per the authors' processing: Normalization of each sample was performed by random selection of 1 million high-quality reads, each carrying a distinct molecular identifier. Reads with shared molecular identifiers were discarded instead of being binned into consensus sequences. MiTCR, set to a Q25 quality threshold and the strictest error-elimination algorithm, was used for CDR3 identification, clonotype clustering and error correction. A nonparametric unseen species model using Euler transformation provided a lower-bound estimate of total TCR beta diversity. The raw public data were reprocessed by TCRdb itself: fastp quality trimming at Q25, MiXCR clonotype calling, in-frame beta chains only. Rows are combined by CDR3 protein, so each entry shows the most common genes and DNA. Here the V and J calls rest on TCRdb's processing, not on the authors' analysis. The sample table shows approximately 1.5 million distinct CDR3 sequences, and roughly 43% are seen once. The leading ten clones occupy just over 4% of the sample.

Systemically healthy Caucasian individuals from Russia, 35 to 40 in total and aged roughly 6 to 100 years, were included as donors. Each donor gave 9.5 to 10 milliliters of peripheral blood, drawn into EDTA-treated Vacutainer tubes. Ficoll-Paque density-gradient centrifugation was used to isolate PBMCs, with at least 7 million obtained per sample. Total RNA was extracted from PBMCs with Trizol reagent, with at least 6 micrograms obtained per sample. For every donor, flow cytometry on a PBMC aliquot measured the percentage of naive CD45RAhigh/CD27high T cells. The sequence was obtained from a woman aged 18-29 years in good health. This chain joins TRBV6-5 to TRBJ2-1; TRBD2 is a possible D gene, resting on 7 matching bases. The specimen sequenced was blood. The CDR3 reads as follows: CASLERGGGNEQFF. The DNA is TGTGCCAGCCTAGAGCGAGGGGGGGGCAATGAGCAGTTCTTC.